The clone carrying this TCR beta chain turned up a few times. Antigen unknown. MiXCR, run by TCRdb on the 5' RACE reads, gives a single entry per CDR3 protein. This table has tens of thousands of distinct CDR3 sequences, approximately 13% appearing once. This record belongs to a study of early T cells in non-severe SARS-CoV-2 infection. Study-wide results and caveats: Matching against VDJdb likely underestimated virus-specific expansions, favoring anti-spike CD8.

The CDR3 contains 17 residues. Trimming shortened V by 0 bases and J by 0 bases, and 13 bases separated the two germline ends. The V gene's germline CDR1 is SGHKS and CDR2 YYEKEE (reference sequence). Material for sequencing was whole blood. The chain recombines TRBV5-5 with TRBJ1-5, with a possible D match to TRBD1 (5 bases). The origin of this receptor is an adult who was a healthcare worker with PCR-confirmed SARS-CoV-2 infection or an uninfected control (not recorded which). In nucleotides, the CDR3 is TGTGCCAGCAGCTTGGCCGGGGACGGCCATAGCAATCAGCCCCAGCATTTT. This gives the protein CASSLAGDGHSNQPQHF. Based on the CDR3 plus reference TRBV5-5 and TRBJ1-5, the full variable domain is DAGVTQSPTHLIKTRGQQVTLRCSPISGHKSVSWYQQVLGQGPQFIFQYYEKEERGRGNFPDRFSARQFPNYSSELNVNALLLGDSALYLCASSLAGDGHSNQPQHFGDGTRLSIL.